Below are 18 T cell receptor beta chains sequenced from a single sample in a study of T cells in Graves' hyperthyroidism and ophthalmopathy. Amplification of TCR beta CDR3 regions was performed using RNA transcripts as template. TCR CDR3 regions were first amplified by RT-PCR with HTBI primers. TCRdb recomputed calls from the multiplex PCR reads with MiXCR, one row per CDR3 protein. The sample holds roughly 700,000 distinct CDR3 sequences; roughly a sixth are singletons and the top ten take around a sixth. Material: blood. The receptors shown here come from a man aged 50 to 59 with Graves' hyperthyroidism.

The chain recombines TRBV20-1 with TRBJ2-7, with a weak D call TRBD2 (6 bases). Trimming removed 3 bases at V and 0 bases at J, with 9 bases between. From germline, CDR1 is DFQATT and CDR2 SNEGSKA (reference sequence). The CDR3 runs to 13 residues. The CDR3 nucleotides read TGCAGTGCTAGGTGGGAGGACTCCTACGAGCAGTACTTC. Protein sequence: CSARWEDSYEQYF.

This chain joins TRBV5-1 and TRBJ2-5, with TRBD1 identical over 9 bases. V shed 4 bases, J shed 5 bases, and the junction held 6 bases outside the gene matches. The CDR3 totals 14 residues. Germline assignment: CDR1 SGHRS and CDR2 YFSETQ. CDR3 DNA: TGCGCCAGCAGCGCGGGACAGGGCATCGAGACCCAGTACTTC. Protein product: CASSAGQGIETQYF.

The V gene is TRBV28, the J gene TRBJ2-3; possible D gene TRBD1, 5 bases. Germline loops: CDR1 MDHEN, CDR2 SYDVKM. The CDR3 has 15 residues. Trimming shortened V by 5 bases and J by 2 bases, and 14 bases separated the two germline ends. In DNA, the CDR3 is TGTGCCAGCAGTCGCTCAGGGTCTACCACAGATACGCAGTATTTT. It codes for CASSRSGSTTDTQYF.

This clonotype was seen ten or more times. CDR3 amino acids: CASRPRTGAYEQYF. In DNA, the CDR3 is TGTGCCAGCAGGCCCCGGACAGGGGCCTACGAGCAGTACTTC. The V and J genes are TRBV3-1 and TRBJ2-7, with 9 nucleotides matching TRBD1. V shed 6 bases and J 2 bases; nucleotides not matched to a gene: 5. The CDR3 loop spans 14 amino acids. CDR1 and CDR2 (germline): LGHDT, YNNKEL (reference sequence).

This clonotype was observed a handful of times. The chain has TRBV24-1 and TRBJ2-5; TRBD2 aligns across 8 bases. The germline V gene has CDR1 KGHDR and CDR2 SFDVKD. The junction had 5 bases not matched to a gene; V was cut back by 0 bases and J by 12 bases. The CDR3 has 13 residues. CDR3 protein: CATSDLSSGIEYF. Written as DNA, the CDR3 is TGTGCCACCAGTGATTTGAGTAGCGGGATCGAGTACTTC.

This clonotype was seen only once. The chain uses TRBV20-1 and TRBJ2-3, with 7 bases lining up with TRBD2. Germline values: CDR1 DFQATT, CDR2 SNEGSKA (reference sequence). Trimming at V came to 6 bases and at J to 4 bases, leaving 22 bases not matched to a gene. The CDR3 is made up of 18 amino acids. The CDR3 spells CSAEPRAGDAVGADTQYF. The CDR3 nucleotides read TGCAGTGCCGAGCCCCGGGCGGGAGACGCGGTTGGTGCAGATACGCAGTATTTT.

The gene calls are TRBV19 and TRBJ2-7; D is unclear. CDR1 is LNHDA and CDR2 is SQIVND in the germline V gene (reference sequence). V was cut by 5 bases and J by 3 bases, with 14 bases left in between. The CDR3 length is 14 residues. The CDR3 spells CASSPATGHYEQYF. DNA of the CDR3: TGTGCCAGTAGTCCGGCGACCGGTCACTACGAGCAGTACTTC. Drawing the rest from reference TRBV19 and TRBJ2-7, the complete variable domain is DGGITQSPKYLFRKEGQNVTLSCEQNLNHDAMYWYRQDPGQGLRLIYYSQIVNDFQKGDIAEGYSVSREKKESFPLTVTSAQKNPTAFYLCASSPATGHYEQYFGPGTRLTVT.

The genes are TRBV7-2 and TRBJ2-7, with TRBD2 identical over 11 bases. The germline V gene has CDR1 SGHTA and CDR2 FQGNSA. This CDR3 has 18 residues. The V gene end was trimmed by 3 bases and the J gene end by 2 bases; junction bases not matched to a gene: 12. For the CDR3, the DNA is TGTGCCAGCAGCTTTGTGACAGGGGATAGCGGGAGGGCCTACGAGCAGTACTTC. Protein: CASSFVTGDSGRAYEQYF.

This clonotype was found a few times. V gene TRBV19 combines with J gene TRBJ2-2; 13 bases fit TRBD2. The junction had 10 bases not matched to a gene; V was cut back by 6 bases and J by 6 bases. The CDR3 consists of 17 residues. Germline values: CDR1 LNHDA, CDR2 SQIVND (reference sequence). The CDR3 bases are TGTGCCAGTAGCACTATATCACTAGCGGGAGGGCCCGGGGAGCTGTTTTTT. Translating it yields CASSTISLAGGPGELFF.

V and J are TRBV20-1 and TRBJ2-3; 14 nucleotides align to TRBD2. The germline V gene encodes CDR1 DFQATT and CDR2 SNEGSKA (reference sequence). After removal of 0 bases from V and 6 bases from J, the junction contained 11 bases not matched to a gene. CDR3 length equals 18 residues. CDR3 nucleotides: TGCAGTGCTAGAGATAGAAGACTAGCGGGAGGGCCTTGGGATACGCAGTATTTT. It is translated as CSARDRRLAGGPWDTQYF.

This chain joins TRBV7-2 and TRBJ2-7; the D call may be TRBD1 or TRBD2 (6 bases each). The CDR3 extends over 15 amino acids. Trimming shortened V by 1 base and J by 2 bases, and 12 bases separated the two germline ends. CDR1 SGHTA and CDR2 FQGNSA come from the germline V gene. CDR3 bases: TGTGCCAGCAGCTTAGTCGGGGGCGTGACCTACGAGCAGTACTTC. As protein: CASSLVGGVTYEQYF. The whole variable domain, remainder taken from reference TRBV7-2 and TRBJ2-7, is GAGVSQSPSNKVTEKGKDVELRCDPISGHTALYWYRQSLGQGLEFLIYFQGNSAPDKSGLPSDRFSAERTGGSVSTLTIQRTQQEDSAVYLCASSLVGGVTYEQYFGPGTRLTVT.

The sample holds a few counts of this clonotype. V is TRBV6-1 and J is TRBJ2-3; tentative D call: TRBD2 (6 bases). Trimming removed 10 bases at V and 0 bases at J, with 11 bases between. The CDR3 consists of 13 residues. Germline CDR1 MNHNS, CDR2 SASEGT. The CDR3 loop reads CATTGVSTDTQYF. As DNA, the CDR3 is TGTGCCACCACGGGAGTTAGCACAGATACGCAGTATTTT.

This clonotype was seen a handful of times. This rearrangement joins TRBV18 to TRBJ2-1, with TRBD2 identical over 8 bases. Unmatched junction bases numbered 7, after V lost 2 bases and J lost 10 bases. CDR1 is KGHSH and CDR2 is LQKENI in the germline V gene. The CDR3 contains 14 residues. This CDR3 is CASSPRAGAEEQFF. CDR3 nucleotides: TGTGCCAGCTCACCAAGAGCGGGAGCAGAAGAGCAGTTCTTC.

This clonotype has a count of ten or more. The CDR3 spells CASSFDGGYEQYF. CDR3 sequence (DNA): TGTGCCAGCAGTTTCGACGGAGGGTACGAGCAGTACTTC. The V gene is TRBV12-3 or TRBV12-4, the J gene TRBJ2-7; D is perhaps TRBD2 (6 bases). The V and J ends lost 3 bases and 4 bases respectively, with 10 bases between them. This CDR3 has 13 amino acids.

V usage is TRBV5-1 and J usage is TRBJ2-7, with a tentative D call TRBD2 (7 bases). The V gene lost 0 bases and the J gene lost 3 bases, with 13 bases spanning the gap. This CDR3 region has 15 residues. Germline CDR1 SGHRS, CDR2 YFSETQ. This chain's CDR3 is CASSLAVGGRYEQYF. CDR3 sequence (DNA): TGCGCCAGCAGCTTGGCTGTCGGGGGGCGCTACGAGCAGTACTTC.

Details on this clonotype: A much larger clone sits a single nucleotide away, making a read error possible. The chain combines TRBV29-1 with TRBJ2-1; TRBD1 matches at 8 bases. The DNA end is more similar to TRBJ2-7, so the J call may be wrong. The germline gives CDR1 SQVTM, CDR2 ANQGSEA. There are 13 residues in the CDR3. The CDR3 nucleotides are TGCAGCGTTGAAGAAAGGACAGGGAATGAGCAGTACTTC. Translation gives CSVEERTGNEQYF.

This sequence joins TRBV20-1 and TRBJ2-3; TRBD1 aligns across 9 bases. Per the germline V gene, CDR1 is DFQATT and CDR2 is SNEGSKA (reference sequence). After removal of 1 base from V and 14 bases from J, the junction contained 10 bases not matched to a gene. This CDR3 region has 13 residues. The CDR3 sequence: CSARGAGTGQVYF. In DNA, the CDR3 is TGCAGTGCTAGAGGAGCCGGGACAGGGCAGGTGTATTTT.

This clonotype was recorded once. This rearrangement joins TRBV9 to TRBJ2-5; TRBD2 agrees at 8 bases. J lost 2 bases, V lost 4 bases, and 4 bases had no gene match. This CDR3 is 14 amino acids long. Germline CDR1 reads SGDLS; CDR2 reads YYNGEE. DNA of the CDR3: TGTGCCAGCAGCTCTAGCGGGTCACAAGAGACCCAGTACTTC. Translation: CASSSSGSQETQYF.